These T cell receptor beta chains were read from a single sample in a study of T cell responses to AZD1222 COVID-19 vaccine. The repertoire was sequenced with immunoSEQ multiplex PCR; TCRdb's copy has only in-frame clones and lacks some. Altogether approximately 150,000 clones are present, over 90% being singletons, with the ten largest covering around 5.4%. The sequences come from peripheral blood, collected on day 0 of AZD1222 vaccination. These receptors were taken from an adult in good health. Both conserved end residues are part of each CDR3.

>TRBJ2-1|11|TRBV29-1
CSVYPHSEQFF
>TRBJ1-2|14|TRBV19
CASSIAEGRSGYTF
>TRBJ2-1|19|TRBV11-3
CASSLGGMWREAAYNEQFF
>TRBJ1-5|14|TRBV6-5
CATAAAGDNQPQHF
>TRBJ1-2|12|TRBV5-5
CASSVRGYGYTF
>TRBJ2-7|15|TRBV19
CASSTSDTSTYEQYF
>TRBJ1-6|15|TRBV6-1
CASSERSSRNSPLHF
>TRBJ1-1|15|TRBV27
CASRDGTYMNAEAFF
>TRBJ2-2|22|TRBV7-8
CASRHRGSQAPGLARNTGELFF
>TRBJ1-2|12|TRBV30
CAWGDRNYGYTF
>TRBJ1-5|14|TRBV7-2
CASSLRQGGQPQHF
>TRBJ2-7|15|TRBV28
CASSSPGDPTYEQYF
>TRBJ2-1|11|TRBV28
CASSRLDYHFF
>TRBJ2-5|14|TRBV28
CASSLWEIQETQYF
>TRBJ1-2|14|TRBV5-4
CASSFSRENYGYTF
>TRBJ2-2|14|TRBV30
CAWSFEGSTGELFF
>TRBJ2-7|12|TRBV5-4
CASSVTGNEQYF
>TRBJ1-1|15|TRBV5-1
CASSLHDVMNTEAFF
>TRBJ2-7|15|TRBV11-2
CASSLAPHVGFEQYF
>TRBJ2-7|16|TRBV4-1
CASSQGGVGGSYEQYF
>TRBJ2-4|15|TRBV25-1
CASSEFRQGEDIQYF
>TRBJ1-3|15|TRBV15
CATSRDLNSGNTIYF
>TRBJ2-5|14|TRBV28
CASSITGWQETQYF
>TRBJ1-2|13|TRBV13
CASSRGQLYGYTF
>TRBJ2-2|14|TRBV27
CASSEGGIGGELFF
>TRBJ2-5|16|TRBV6-8
CASSPDSGVGGETQYF
>TRBJ1-2|16|TRBV19
CASSMRFWLGAGGYTF